The 5 T cell receptor beta chains below come from one sample, sequenced in a study of T cell responses to AZD1222 COVID-19 vaccine. Sequencing was performed with immunoSEQ multiplex PCR; in TCRdb, only in-frame clones are kept and a portion is missing. This sample has approximately 150,000 clones, with 88% found just once. The starting material was peripheral blood, obtained on day 0 of MenACWY control vaccination. These receptors all stem from an adult in good health.

In this sample, this clone turned up once. This chain uses TRBV3-1 (or the pseudogene TRBV3-2) with TRBJ2-7; D unresolved. There are 12 residues in the CDR3. Trimming cost V 0 bases and J 7 bases, with 7 bases left between them. CDR1 and CDR2 from the germline V gene are LGHDT and YNNKEL (reference sequence). CDR3 loop: CASSQDGGEQYF. CDR3 bases: TGTGCCAGCAGCCAAGATGGTGGGGAGCAGTACTTC.

The rearrangement links TRBV11-3 to TRBJ2-3; 10 positions match TRBD2. From germline, CDR1 is SGHNT and CDR2 YENEEA. J gave up 6 bases and V 2 bases, and 5 bases lay outside the gene matches. CDR3 length: 15 residues. CDR3 sequence reads: CASSLFERGGDTQYF. The CDR3 region has the DNA TGTGCCAGCAGCTTATTTGAGCGGGGGGGTGATACGCAGTATTTT. Looking up the rest from reference TRBV11-3 and TRBJ2-3 gives the full variable domain: EAGVVQSPRYKIIEKKQPVAFWCNPISGHNTLYWYLQNLGQGPELLIRYENEEAVDDSQLPKDRFSAERLKGVDSTLKIQPAELGDSAVYLCASSLFERGGDTQYFGPGTRLTVL.

J is TRBJ1-2 and V is TRBV4-3; TRBD1 matches at 8 bases. CDR1 is LGHNA and CDR2 is YSLEER in the germline V gene. The CDR3 covers 14 residues. V was pared by 1 base and J by 8 bases, with 6 bases of the junction left unmatched. CDR3 nucleotide sequence: TGCGCCAGCAGCCAAGGGACAGGGCATGGAGGCTACACCTTC. As protein: CASSQGTGHGGYTF.

The chain recombines TRBV7-8 with TRBJ2-2; no firm D call. Per germline, CDR1 SGHVS and CDR2 FQNEAQ. The CDR3 runs to 15 residues. With 2 bases removed from V and 4 bases from J, the gap between germline ends came to 11 bases. CDR3: CASSLSSRTTGELFF. The CDR3 DNA reads as TGTGCCAGCAGCTTAAGTTCTAGAACCACCGGGGAGCTGTTTTTT.

The chain recombines TRBV19 with TRBJ1-5, with D hard to call. Germline-derived CDR1 and CDR2 are LNHDA and SQIVND (reference sequence). The CDR3 loop spans 14 amino acids. Trimming took 6 bases from V and 4 from J, leaving 13 bases between them. The CDR3 is CASSPRAGNQPQHF. The CDR3 region has the DNA TGTGCCAGTAGCCCACGAGCGGGAAATCAGCCCCAGCATTTT. Drawing the rest from reference TRBV19 and TRBJ1-5, the complete variable domain is DGGITQSPKYLFRKEGQNVTLSCEQNLNHDAMYWYRQDPGQGLRLIYYSQIVNDFQKGDIAEGYSVSREKKESFPLTVTSAQKNPTAFYLCASSPRAGNQPQHFGDGTRLSIL.